This T cell receptor beta chain was observed in a study of blood T cell repertoires in COVID-19. Study in general: Italy, Spain and the United States were the sources of the convalescent and acute COVID-19 samples. T cells, B-cell-depleted T cells, or PBMCs provided the cDNA or gDNA that served as material.

From germline, CDR1 is DFQATT and CDR2 SNEGSKA (reference sequence). V lost 3 bases and J lost 10; bases outside the gene matches: 19. The CDR3 runs to 16 residues. Only one count was recorded for this clone. As originally analysed: Estimated nucleated cell counts came from reference gene primer amplification. Method: immunoSEQ multiplex PCR; TCRdb's copy keeps in-frame clones and lacks some. V, J and clone size were drawn from that table, and D and trimming were deduced from the DNA. The repertoire holds approximately 250,000 clones, with roughly four fifths as singletons. Sequenced material: peripheral blood. The rearrangement links TRBV20-1 to TRBJ1-1, with 8 bases matching TRBD1. The TCR originated in a man aged 45-65 years with acute or convalescent COVID-19. Here the CDR3 reads CSASLGPIRQGRLAFF. The DNA for the CDR3 is TGCAGTGCTAGTCTGGGCCCAATACGACAGGGGCGGTTAGCTTTCTTT.